Listed here are 31 T cell receptor beta chains from one sample, sequenced in a study of tumor and adjacent non-tumor tissue in lung cancer. The library came from three nested PCR rounds adapted from ARM-PCR protocols. TCRdb reanalysed the multiplex PCR reads using MiXCR and keeps one entry per CDR3 protein. The profile shows fewer than 120,000 distinct CDR3 sequences, approximately 87% of them singletons. RNA was extracted from bulk tissue without any cell sorting. Sequencing was done on a sample of lung tumor tissue. All receptors derive from a man between 65 and 80 years old with non-small cell lung cancer.

With respect to this clonotype: Given a much more abundant clone one base away, this may be a read error. V usage is TRBV11-2 and J usage is TRBJ2-7, with D possibly being TRBD2 (6 bases). With 5 bases removed from V and 9 bases from J, the gap between germline ends came to 14 bases. The CDR3 totals 12 residues. Germline V lookup: CDR1 SGHAT, CDR2 FQNNGV. CDR3 DNA sequence: TGTGCCAGCAGCCTAGGAGGGAACGTGCAGTACTTC. This codes for CASSLGGNVQYF.

This clonotype was seen at least ten times. The V and J genes are TRBV20-1 and TRBJ1-2; perhaps TRBD1 as D (5 bases). V was cut by 3 bases and J by 5 bases, with 13 bases left in between. CDR1 is DFQATT and CDR2 is SNEGSKA in the germline V gene (reference sequence). This CDR3 is built from 13 residues. CDR3 DNA: TGCAGTGCTAGTGCCGGGACTCGTTATGGCTACACCTTC. Translated: CSASAGTRYGYTF.

The chain recombines TRBV19 with TRBJ2-2; tentatively, D is TRBD1 (6 bases). The CDR3 runs to 14 residues. Germline V gives CDR1 LNHDA, CDR2 SQIVND (reference sequence). V was cut by 11 bases and J by 9 bases, with 22 bases left in between. CDR3 nucleotide sequence: TGTGCCTGTCAGAAAATCACAGGGCTCAGGGAGCTGTTTTTT. The encoded protein is CACQKITGLRELFF. The variable domain in full, with the rest retrieved from reference TRBV19 and TRBJ2-2, is DGGITQSPKYLFRKEGQNVTLSCEQNLNHDAMYWYRQDPGQGLRLIYYSQIVNDFQKGDIAEGYSVSREKKESFPLTVTSAQKNPTAFYLCACQKITGLRELFFGEGSRLTVL.

Turning to this clonotype: One end of the junction is discordant with germline, which a read error may explain. The chain employs TRBV11-2 and TRBJ2-3; TRBD1 matches 7 bases. Germline CDR1 is SGHAT and CDR2 is FQNNGV. The CDR3 has 16 residues. The CDR3 DNA reads as TGTGCCAACAGCCCGGACCGGGACAGTTACACAAATACGCAGTATTTT. Its protein product is CANSPDRDSYTNTQYF.

Comment on this clonotype: One end of the junction fails to match germline, which may point to a read error. The CDR3 spells CTSSLRSGGNEELFF. The CDR3 nucleotides read TGTACCAGCAGTTTAAGGTCAGGGGGTAATGAAGAACTGTTTTTT. The chain recombines TRBV12-3 or TRBV12-4 with TRBJ1-4; TRBD1 matches at 7 bases. The CDR3 runs to 15 residues.

A remark on this clonotype: The final CDR3 position lacks the conserved phenylalanine or tryptophan, pointing to a likely read error. V and J are TRBV12-3 or TRBV12-4 and TRBJ2-5; 9 nucleotides align to TRBD2. The CDR3 consists of 15 residues. The trim removed 8 bases at V and 5 bases at J, leaving 12 bases unmatched. CDR3 sequence: CASGGLAGMVETQYI. The CDR3 DNA follows: TGTGCCAGCGGCGGGCTAGCGGGAATGGTGGAGACCCAGTACATC.

This chain links TRBV5-4 with TRBJ2-1, with a weak D call TRBD1 (6 bases). This CDR3 is 13 amino acids long. Germline CDR1 and CDR2: SGHNT and YYREEE (reference sequence). The germline V and J ends were trimmed by 1 base and 12 bases, with 14 bases remaining between them. The chain's CDR3 is CASSLRTVNRQFF. CDR3 sequence (DNA): TGTGCCAGCAGCTTGAGGACAGTCAATAGGCAGTTCTTC.

Of note for this clonotype: At one end the junction does not follow the germline gene, possibly because of a read error. The V gene is TRBV5-4, the J gene TRBJ2-2; perhaps TRBD2 as D (5 bases). Per germline, CDR1 SGHNT and CDR2 YYREEE (reference sequence). There are 12 residues in the CDR3. This CDR3 reads CASNSDAGELFF. For the CDR3, the DNA is TGTGCCAGCAACTCAGACGCCGGGGAGTTGTTTTTT.

DNA for the CDR3: TGCGCCAGCAGCTACTTTTCTGGTGAGCTGTTTTTT. It specifies CASSYFSGELFF. The chain couples TRBV4-1 to TRBJ2-2; D gene unclear. CDR1 and CDR2 (germline): MGHRA, YSYEKL. V was shortened by 5 bases and J by 11 bases, with 12 bases between the two germline ends. The CDR3 sequence is 12 residues long.

This chain links TRBV28 with TRBJ2-7; D gene uncertain. The CDR3 has 14 amino acids. The V gene lost 11 bases and the J gene lost 4 bases, with 21 bases spanning the gap. The germline CDR1 and CDR2 sequences are MDHEN and SYDVKM. CDR3 nucleotides: TGTGCCTACAGTTTGTTTACGTCCGGATACGAGCAGTACTTC. Its translation: CAYSLFTSGYEQYF.

Note on this clonotype: Compared with germline, one end of the junction differs, possibly owing to a read error. V is TRBV6-1 and J is TRBJ2-7; TRBD1 or TRBD2 may be the D gene (6 bases each). Looked up from germline, CDR1 is MNHNS and CDR2 is SASEGT. This CDR3 contains 16 residues. CDR3 residues: CVSNRGTTHIPYEQYF. In DNA, the CDR3 is TGTGTCAGCAATCGCGGGACAACTCATATCCCGTACGAGCAGTACTTC.

V gene TRBV29-1 combines with J gene TRBJ2-1, with D hard to call. Germline CDR1 and CDR2: SQVTM and ANQGSEA. The V and J ends lost 0 bases and 10 bases respectively, with 10 bases between them. The length of the CDR3 is 12 residues. CDR3 nucleotide sequence: TGCAGCGTTGAAGAGCGGCCCTCAGAGCAGTTCTTC. It translates to CSVEERPSEQFF.

The chain uses TRBV4-1 and TRBJ1-4; D is unresolved. V lost 0 bases and J lost 2, with 7 bases in between. Germline V gene lookup returns CDR1 MGHRA and CDR2 YSYEKL. The CDR3 totals 15 residues. CDR3 nucleotides: TGCGCCAGCAGCCAAGACCGAGTGACTAATGAAAAACTGTTTTTT. Its translation: CASSQDRVTNEKLFF.

Regarding this clonotype: This may be a read error: a much more frequent sequence differs by one nucleotide. The V gene is TRBV2, the J gene TRBJ2-4; 7 bases agree with TRBD2. This CDR3 has 17 residues. Unmatched junction bases numbered 14, after V lost 1 base and J lost 8 bases. Germline assignment: CDR1 SNHLY and CDR2 FYNNEI. The CDR3 DNA follows: TGTGCCAGCAGTGAAGGGACTAACGGGAGGAGGTCGGACATTCAGTACTTC. This encodes CASSEGTNGRRSDIQYF. Complete variable domain (other parts from reference TRBV2 and TRBJ2-4): EPEVTQTPSHQVTQMGQEVILRCVPISNHLYFYWYRQILGQKVEFLVSFYNNEISEKSEIFDDQFSVERPDGSNFTLKIRSTKLEDSAMYFCASSEGTNGRRSDIQYFGAGTRLSVL.

Notes on this clonotype: A junction end diverges from the germline sequence, so it may reflect a read error. This chain joins TRBV28 and TRBJ2-3; a possible D gene is TRBD2 (6 bases). The CDR3 has 16 amino acids. Germline V CDR1 and CDR2: MDHEN, SYDVKM. The CDR3 spells CVSRATSIGSRDTQYF. CDR3 in DNA: TGTGTCAGCAGGGCTACTAGCATCGGGAGCCGAGATACGCAGTATTTT. Filled out from reference TRBV28 and TRBJ2-3, the complete variable domain reads DVKVTQSSRYLVKRTGEKVFLECVQDMDHENMFWYRQDPGLGLRLIYFSYDVKMKEKGDIPEGYSVSREKKERFSLILESASTNQTSMYLCVSRATSIGSRDTQYFGPGTRLTVL.

This rearrangement joins TRBV6-1 to TRBJ1-6; D unresolved. Germline V CDR1 and CDR2: MNHNS, SASEGT. The CDR3 is 19 residues long. Trimming stripped 3 bases from V and 6 bases from J, with 24 bases between. In nucleotides, the CDR3 is TGTGCCAGCAGTGATGCAATGAGGGAAGCGGCCCAGAGTAATTCACCCCTCCACTTT. This sequence encodes CASSDAMREAAQSNSPLHF.

Regarding this clonotype: At one boundary the junction diverges from the germline segment, which might be a read error. The chain recombines TRBV5-6 with TRBJ2-5, with D possibly being TRBD1 or TRBD2 (5 bases each). Germline CDR1 reads SGHDT; CDR2 reads YYEEEE. The CDR3 runs to 13 residues. This CDR3 is CTSSLGVWETQYF. Written as DNA, the CDR3 is TGTACCAGCAGCTTGGGGGTGTGGGAGACCCAGTACTTC.

As to this clonotype: One end of the junction varies from germline; a read error may be responsible. The gene calls are TRBV6-5 and TRBJ1-1, with D possibly matching TRBD1 (5 bases). Germline lookup yields CDR1 MNHEY and CDR2 SVGAGI. The CDR3 covers 13 residues. Here the CDR3 reads CAGCDRLNSEAFF. Written as DNA, the CDR3 is TGTGCCGGCTGTGACAGACTGAACTCTGAAGCTTTCTTT.

This clonotype was counted only a few times. The V and J genes are TRBV28 and TRBJ1-1; TRBD1 matches at 8 bases. CDR3 length: 16 amino acids. V dropped 10 bases and J dropped 9; count of bases not matched to a gene: 22. CDR1 is MDHEN, CDR2 SYDVKM, per germline. The CDR3: CATTHLLRGLNIKAFF. The CDR3 bases are TGTGCCACCACCCATTTACTCAGGGGGCTCAACATTAAAGCTTTCTTT.

Comment on this clonotype: The junction and the germline gene differ at one end; a read error may be behind it. The chain is built from TRBV29-1 and TRBJ2-3, with TRBD2 matching over 7 bases. Germline loops: CDR1 SQVTM, CDR2 ANQGSEA. CDR3 length equals 14 residues. CDR3: CSASGTNGTDTKYF. CDR3 nucleotide sequence: TGCAGCGCCTCCGGGACTAACGGCACAGATACGAAGTATTTT.

To note about this clonotype: This may come from a read error, since a much larger clone is one base off. Given the absence of the conserved phenylalanine or tryptophan at the CDR3 end, a read error is likely. The genes are TRBV20-1 and TRBJ2-1; D gene uncertain. V lost 6 bases and J lost 4, with 7 bases in between. Germline values: CDR1 DFQATT, CDR2 SNEGSKA (reference sequence). The CDR3 has 11 residues. CDR3 region: CSASNYNEQFL. CDR3 in DNA: TGCAGTGCCTCTAATTACAATGAGCAGTTCTTA.

Comment on this clonotype: The germline gene is not matched at one end of the junction; a read error may be the cause. This chain uses TRBV29-1 with TRBJ2-5, with D perhaps TRBD1 (6 bases). The CDR3 runs to 16 residues. Looked up from germline, CDR1 is SQVTM and CDR2 is ANQGSEA. CDR3 residues: CRVKPYLQTGQVTEYF. DNA for the CDR3: TGCAGAGTCAAGCCCTACCTCCAGACAGGTCAAGTGACCGAGTACTTC.

This clonotype showed up just once. This chain links TRBV28 with TRBJ2-1; 8 nucleotides agree with TRBD2. Germline V lookup: CDR1 MDHEN, CDR2 SYDVKM. J gave up 11 bases and V 2 bases, and 11 bases lay outside the gene matches. This CDR3 region has 15 residues. The CDR3 DNA sequence: TGTGCCAGCAGTTTACGGGAGGGCCGGGGGAATAAGCAGTTCTTC. Translating gives CASSLREGRGNKQFF. The complete variable domain, with remaining parts taken from reference TRBV28 and TRBJ2-1, reads DVKVTQSSRYLVKRTGEKVFLECVQDMDHENMFWYRQDPGLGLRLIYFSYDVKMKEKGDIPEGYSVSREKKERFSLILESASTNQTSMYLCASSLREGRGNKQFFGPGTRLTVL.

The rearrangement joins TRBV4-3 to TRBJ2-5, with a weak D call TRBD2 (6 bases). The CDR3 length is 16 residues. CDR1 LGHNA and CDR2 YSLEER come from the germline V gene. V lost 9 bases and J lost 2, with 22 bases in between. The CDR3 bases are TGCGCCAGTGACCAAGCCGGAGGGGTGGGACAAGAGACCCAGTACTTC. Translated: CASDQAGGVGQETQYF.

This clonotype appeared once. This may stem from a read error, because a much larger clone lies one nucleotide away. The chain recombines TRBV7-9 with TRBJ2-5; no firm D call. Germline V gives CDR1 SEHNR, CDR2 FQNEAQ (reference sequence). V gave up 7 bases and J gave up 3 bases, with 12 bases separating them. CDR3 length: 13 residues. The CDR3 DNA sequence: TGTGCCAGCAACCCCCTGGCCAAAGAGACCCAGTACTTC. This encodes CASNPLAKETQYF.

This chain joins TRBV6-1 and TRBJ2-5, with D maybe TRBD1 (7 bases). V was cut by 2 bases and J by 5 bases, with 15 bases left in between. This CDR3 is built from 15 residues. Germline V lookup: CDR1 MNHNS, CDR2 SASEGT. CDR3 nucleotides: TGTGCCAGCAGTGAAAGCGCTGCGGGACAGGAGACCCAGTACTTC. This gives the protein CASSESAAGQETQYF.

About this clonotype: Germline is not matched at one junction end, which may reflect a read error. CDR3 loop: CSAPQNAEAIF. The CDR3 DNA reads as TGCAGTGCTCCTCAGAACGCTGAAGCTATCTTT. The rearrangement joins TRBV20-1 to TRBJ1-1; D is uncertain. The germline gives CDR1 DFQATT, CDR2 SNEGSKA (reference sequence). The CDR3 has 11 residues.

Written as DNA, the CDR3 is TGTGCCAGCAGAGGGCCCAGCTCATACGAGCAGTTCTTC. Translated: CASRGPSSYEQFF. This chain links TRBV28 with TRBJ2-7; D call uncertain. The J call may be faulty, since TRBJ2-1 better matches the DNA end. This CDR3 region has 13 residues. CDR1 is MDHEN, CDR2 SYDVKM, per germline.

The rearrangement links TRBV4-1 to TRBJ1-1, with D unclear. Germline V gene lookup returns CDR1 MGHRA and CDR2 YSYEKL. This CDR3 contains 16 residues. The CDR3 DNA follows: TGCGTCGGCAGCCCGAGATTCGGACGGACGAACACTGAAGCTTTCTTT. This codes for CVGSPRFGRTNTEAFF.

Points on this clonotype: Since no conserved phenylalanine or tryptophan closes the CDR3, a read error is the likely cause. V and J are TRBV10-2 and TRBJ2-7, with 11 positions matching TRBD2. CDR1 and CDR2 (germline): WSHSY, SAAADI. The CDR3 consists of 12 residues. This chain's CDR3 is CASRTGLADQYL. The CDR3 DNA is TGTGCCAGCAGGACGGGACTAGCGGACCAGTACTTA.

About this clonotype itself: Sequence at one end of the junction differs from germline and may be a read error. The chain joins TRBV5-6 to TRBJ2-7; 8 bases are shared with TRBD1. In germline, CDR1 is SGHDT, CDR2 YYEEEE. The CDR3 consists of 16 residues. CDR3 loop: CASNSVVRDRTYEQYF. CDR3 coding DNA: TGTGCCAGCAACTCCGTTGTCCGGGACAGGACGTACGAACAGTACTTC.